The next 14 T cell receptor beta chains were all read from a single sample in a study of CD8 T cells in Susac syndrome. Reverse transcription of roughly 0.5 to 1 ug RNA was performed with random hexamers. TCRdb used MiXCR to reprocess the immunoSEQ multiplex PCR reads, holding one entry per CDR3 protein. The repertoire holds hundreds of thousands of distinct CDR3 sequences, roughly 93% seen once, with 0.07% to 0.09% in the top ten. Sequenced sample: CD4+ T cells from PBMCs. The receptors stem from a human donor with multiple sclerosis.

V and J are TRBV6-5 and TRBJ2-2, with 7 bases identical to TRBD2. V lost 6 bases to trimming and J lost 0 bases; unmatched junction nucleotides: 4. CDR3 size: 15 residues. Germline loops: CDR1 MNHEY, CDR2 SVGAGI. The CDR3 loop is CASRTLATNTGELFF. CDR3 DNA sequence: TGTGCCAGCAGGACACTAGCGACGAACACCGGGGAGCTGTTTTTT.

The gene calls are TRBV4-2 and TRBJ2-1; 10 nucleotides line up with TRBD2. This CDR3 comprises 15 residues. Germline V gene sequence: CDR1 LGHNA, CDR2 YNFKEQ. V shed 2 bases and J 6 bases; nucleotides not matched to a gene: 4. The DNA for the CDR3 is TGTGCCAGCAGCCAACCTAGCGGGAGAGTCAATGAGCAGTTCTTC. Residues: CASSQPSGRVNEQFF.

This chain connects TRBV6-5 to TRBJ1-1; weak D call: TRBD1 (6 bases). The germline gives CDR1 MNHEY, CDR2 SVGAGI. The CDR3 is made up of 13 amino acids. Trimming left V 8 bases short and J 1 base short, with 11 bases between. The CDR3 coding sequence is TGTGCCAGCTCCAGGGGATGGAACACTGAAGCTTTCTTT. The encoded protein is CASSRGWNTEAFF.

The chain has TRBV28 and TRBJ2-4, with D possibly TRBD1 on 6 matching bases. Germline loops: CDR1 MDHEN, CDR2 SYDVKM. The length of the CDR3 is 12 residues. The V and J ends lost 9 bases and 2 bases respectively, with 8 bases between them. The CDR3 DNA sequence: TGTGCCAGTGGGGACACCAAAAACATTCAGTACTTC. Its translation: CASGDTKNIQYF.

V is TRBV20-1 and J is TRBJ2-7; the D is unclear. CDR1 is DFQATT, CDR2 SNEGSKA, per germline (reference sequence). The V gene lost 0 bases and the J gene lost 6 bases, with 6 bases spanning the gap. The CDR3 spans 11 residues. In nucleotides, the CDR3 is TGCAGTGCTAGAGATCTCCCCGAGCAGTACTTC. As protein: CSARDLPEQYF.

This CDR3 reads CASLLGTGQGYTF. The CDR3 DNA is TGTGCCAGCCTTCTCGGGACAGGGCAAGGCTACACCTTC. V and J are TRBV28 and TRBJ1-2; TRBD1 matches 9 bases. V gave up 8 bases and J gave up 8 bases; unmatched junction bases: 9. The length of the CDR3 is 13 residues. The germline CDR1 and CDR2 sequences are MDHEN and SYDVKM.

This clonotype was counted once. The chain couples TRBV6-5 to TRBJ2-5; D gene ambiguous. This CDR3 contains 14 residues. Per the germline V gene, CDR1 is MNHEY and CDR2 is SVGAGI. V lost 7 bases, J lost 2 bases, and 14 bases lay in between. The CDR3 sequence: CASTPGPEQETQYF. CDR3 nucleotide sequence: TGTGCCAGCACCCCCGGGCCGGAACAAGAGACCCAGTACTTC.

The chain uses TRBV20-1 and TRBJ2-3; D may match TRBD1 or TRBD2 (6 bases each). CDR3 length equals 15 residues. Trimming removed 0 bases at V and 6 bases at J, with 16 bases between. Germline V CDR1 and CDR2: DFQATT, SNEGSKA (reference sequence). The CDR3 loop reads CSARDRGGPSDTQYF. CDR3 in DNA: TGCAGTGCTAGAGATCGTGGGGGGCCCAGTGATACGCAGTATTTT.

The chain employs TRBV25-1 and TRBJ1-5; D gene unclear. The CDR3 runs to 16 residues. Trimming removed 2 bases at V and 6 bases at J, with 17 bases between. Germline lookup yields CDR1 MGHDK and CDR2 SYGVNS. The CDR3 DNA sequence: TGTGCCAGCAGTGAAGCCGGGTCCTCCGTGACTCAGCCCCAGCATTTT. This encodes CASSEAGSSVTQPQHF.

This chain's CDR3 is CASSERGTTGNEAFF. CDR3 sequence (DNA): TGTGCCAGCAGTGAGAGGGGGACTACCGGCAATGAAGCTTTCTTT. The V gene is TRBV2, the J gene TRBJ1-1, with D perhaps TRBD1 (6 bases). CDR1 is SNHLY, CDR2 FYNNEI, per germline. This CDR3 is 15 amino acids long. Deletions cut 3 bases from V and 7 bases from J, with 18 bases between.

The chain carries TRBV12-3 or TRBV12-4 and TRBJ1-2; TRBD1 might be the D (6 bases). V shed 3 bases and J shed 8 bases, with 10 bases lying between them. The CDR3 consists of 12 residues. The CDR3 DNA is TGTGCCAGCAGTTTCCGGACAGTCGGCTACACCTTC. Translated: CASSFRTVGYTF.

CDR3 sequence (DNA): TGTGCCAGCCGCTCCGGGACAGGGAGCCCGTGGGGTGGCTACACCTTC. It specifies CASRSGTGSPWGGYTF. J is TRBJ1-2 and V is TRBV21-1; the listed D gene, TRBD1, was not tested against the DNA. TRBV21-1 is noted as a pseudogene. The CDR3 is 16 amino acids.

The chain couples TRBV3-1 to TRBJ1-1, with D maybe TRBD1 (5 bases). The germline V gene has CDR1 LGHDT and CDR2 YNNKEL (reference sequence). Trimming took 1 base from V and 1 from J, leaving 19 bases between them. This CDR3 comprises 18 residues. The CDR3 here is CASSQVGGAGSWNTEAFF. The CDR3 bases are TGTGCCAGCAGCCAAGTGGGAGGGGCCGGATCTTGGAACACTGAAGCTTTCTTT.

A single count supports this clonotype. The chain combines TRBV5-1 with TRBJ2-6; no firm D call. The CDR3 covers 16 residues. Germline V gene sequence: CDR1 SGHRS, CDR2 YFSETQ. Trimming stripped 4 bases from V and 0 bases from J, with 11 bases between. The CDR3 region has the DNA TGCGCCAGCAGCCCCAGCCCGAACTCTGGGGCCAACGTCCTGACTTTC. Translation gives CASSPSPNSGANVLTF.